This T cell receptor beta chain was observed in a study of cytomegalovirus exposure and HLA in healthy donors. General observations from the study: An observed cluster of highly shared sequence variants was recorded as a likely sequencing artifact. A later analysis reported that several of the most significant clusters appeared to be linked to common viral pathogens, among them Epstein-Barr virus.

It was with 60 Vbeta and 13 Jbeta primers that the PCR ran. TCRdb's copy holds only in-frame clones and misses some; the assay was immunoSEQ multiplex PCR. Of roughly 140,000 clones listed, 70% to 90% are singletons. Germline V gene data show CDR1 as MDHEN and CDR2 as SYDVKM. This CDR3 is 16 amino acids long. As regards this clone: Its specificity is not known.

Each donor was healthy, and each was a bone marrow donor. This sequence was found in a woman aged 40-49 years in good health and CMV-seropositive. The sample consisted of PBMCs. This sequence joins TRBV28 and TRBJ2-5, with TRBD2 matching 12 bases. The end of the DNA aligns better with TRBJ2-7, so the J call may be wrong. The CDR3 DNA sequence: TGTGCCAGCAGTCCCCCTAGCGGGAGGGCATCCTACGAGCAGTACTTC. The encoded protein is CASSPPSGRASYEQYF.